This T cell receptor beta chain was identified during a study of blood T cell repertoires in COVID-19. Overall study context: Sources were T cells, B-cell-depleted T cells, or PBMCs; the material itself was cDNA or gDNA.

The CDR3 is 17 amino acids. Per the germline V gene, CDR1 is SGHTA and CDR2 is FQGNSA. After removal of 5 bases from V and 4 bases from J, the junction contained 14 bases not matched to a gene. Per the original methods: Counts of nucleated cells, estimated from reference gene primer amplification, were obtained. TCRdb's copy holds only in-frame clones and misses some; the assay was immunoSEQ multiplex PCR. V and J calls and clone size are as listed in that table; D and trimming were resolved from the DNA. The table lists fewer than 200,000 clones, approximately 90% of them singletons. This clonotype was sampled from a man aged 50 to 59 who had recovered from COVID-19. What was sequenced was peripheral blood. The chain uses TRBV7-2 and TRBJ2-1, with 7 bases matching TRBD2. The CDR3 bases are TGTGCCAGCAGCCCCTCTCGGGGCGGGGGAGTTTACAATGAGCAGTTCTTC. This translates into CASSPSRGGGVYNEQFF.